This T cell receptor beta chain came from a study of blood T cells in healthy people across ages. Germline loops: CDR1 SEHNR, CDR2 FQNEAQ (reference sequence). V lost 1 base and J lost 5, with 12 bases in between. CDR3 size: 14 residues. This clonotype was observed a handful of times. A second PCR of about 7 to 12 cycles used a sample-barcoded 5' primer and a J-beta primer mix. The authors tagged each cDNA molecule using a template-switch adaptor with 12 random nucleotides. One entry per CDR3 protein, called by TCRdb with MiXCR from the 5' RACE reads. This table holds under 1,100,000 distinct CDR3 sequences, almost 25% found once. The sample was also linked to a second study, of T cells of mothers and their children. From that report: Material was donated by three healthy Caucasian mothers and their six children. Reverse transcription into cDNA received all extracted RNA, at roughly 1.6 ug per 15 ul. In each mother, TCR beta CDR3 reads exceeded 10 million; in each child, they numbered a few million.

Sequenced material: blood. The receptor comes from a girl under 10 years old in good health. This rearrangement joins TRBV7-9 to TRBJ2-7; D may be TRBD2 (5 bases). In nucleotides, the CDR3 is TGTGCCAGCAGCTTAGGATTAGACGGGGACGAGCAGTACTTC. Translation gives CASSLGLDGDEQYF.